Listed below are T cell receptor beta chains from one sample, sequenced in a study of CD8 T cells in Susac syndrome. TCRdb redid the calling of the immunoSEQ multiplex PCR reads with MiXCR, one entry per CDR3 protein. This sample has over 200,000 distinct CDR3 sequences, with roughly 94% found just once. Sample: CD4+ T cells from PBMCs. These receptors all come from a human donor with multiple sclerosis. Both conserved end residues are part of each CDR3. A D gene is named only where the DNA matches it firmly.

TRBJ2-3 | NA | 16 | TRBV5-1 | CASSLEGRAATDTQYF
TRBJ2-2 | TRBD1 | 17 | TRBV5-1 | CASSLAGTGPNTGELFF
TRBJ2-5 | NA | 13 | TRBV20-1 | CSGNIGQRETQYF
TRBJ2-1 | NA | 13 | TRBV29-1 | CSVERAADNEQFF
TRBJ2-1 | TRBD1 | 15 | TRBV9 | CASSVGGGDYNEQFF
TRBJ2-3 | NA | 13 | TRBV24-1 | CATSDFGLDTQYF
TRBJ2-4 | NA | 12 | TRBV29-1 | CSVAARKNIQYF
TRBJ2-3 | NA | 13 | TRBV7-8 | CASSTRERDTQYF
TRBJ2-5 | NA | 14 | TRBV6-6 | CASSYTTGRETQYF
TRBJ2-3 | NA | 13 | TRBV29-1 | CSVDGGITDTQYF
TRBJ2-5 | NA | 14 | TRBV29-1 | CSVVGGATQETQYF
TRBJ1-5 | NA | 15 | TRBV2 | CASSEMRASNQPQHF
TRBJ1-2 | NA | 16 | TRBV6-6 | CASSFPSTESNYGYTF
TRBJ1-5 | TRBD1 | 17 | TRBV12-3/TRBV12-4 | CASTQGQGAGSNQPQHF
TRBJ2-7 | TRBD1 | 16 | TRBV11-2 | CASSLDQGVMDYEQYF
TRBJ1-1 | TRBD1 | 16 | TRBV11-2 | CASSLRLTGGNTEAFF
TRBJ1-4 | NA | 14 | TRBV3-1 | CASSQDPRDEKLFF
TRBJ2-1 | TRBD2 | 14 | TRBV7-9 | CASSFGGGVNEQFF
TRBJ2-7 | NA | 14 | TRBV14 | CASSPVAGDYEQYF
TRBJ2-7 | TRBD1 | 14 | TRBV3-1 | CASSQLGQGSEQYF
TRBJ1-2 | NA | 12 | TRBV3-1 | CASSQFVYGYTF
TRBJ2-5 | TRBD2 | 15 | TRBV18 | CASSPGTSGQETQYF
TRBJ1-1 | NA | 14 | TRBV20-1 | CSARRGGENTEAFF
TRBJ1-1 | NA | 11 | TRBV29-1 | CSSTLNTEAFF
TRBJ1-2 | TRBD1 | 16 | TRBV7-9 | CASSLDPLSTGGGYTF
TRBJ1-6 | NA | 13 | TRBV11-3 | CASSLDHNSPLHF
TRBJ2-1 | TRBD2 | 15 | TRBV5-1 | CASSAPPGLEVGQFF
TRBJ2-1 | TRBD1 | 13 | TRBV19 | CASRDHLGQGEFF
TRBJ2-5 | TRBD2 | 16 | TRBV4-2 | CASSRNTGGGQETQYF
TRBJ1-5 | NA | 14 | TRBV20-1 | CSASVGVSNQPQHF
TRBJ1-3 | NA | 15 | TRBV30 | CAWSVRMGPGNTIYF
TRBJ2-7 | NA | 15 | TRBV20-1 | CSASPQGPSSYEQYF
TRBJ2-5 | NA | 14 | TRBV11-2 | CASSLLQNQETQYF
TRBJ2-3 | TRBD2 | 15 | TRBV20-1 | CSARDERGGTDTQYF
TRBJ2-3 | TRBD1 | 16 | TRBV20-1 | CSARGRGQGHTDTQYF
TRBJ2-1 | NA | 12 | TRBV2 | CASSAGLHEQFF
TRBJ2-1 | NA | 15 | TRBV5-1 | CASSFEGSSYNEQFF
TRBJ2-2 | NA | 17 | TRBV7-9 | CASSHPTLGVDTGELFF
TRBJ1-3 | TRBD1 | 15 | TRBV29-1 | CSVSTGTASGNTIYF
TRBJ1-2 | NA | 15 | TRBV12-3/TRBV12-4 | CASSLSYGQNYGYTF
TRBJ1-1 | NA | 14 | TRBV3-1 | CASSQDLGPRGAFF
TRBJ2-7 | NA | 13 | TRBV3-1 | CASSGDGAEEQYF